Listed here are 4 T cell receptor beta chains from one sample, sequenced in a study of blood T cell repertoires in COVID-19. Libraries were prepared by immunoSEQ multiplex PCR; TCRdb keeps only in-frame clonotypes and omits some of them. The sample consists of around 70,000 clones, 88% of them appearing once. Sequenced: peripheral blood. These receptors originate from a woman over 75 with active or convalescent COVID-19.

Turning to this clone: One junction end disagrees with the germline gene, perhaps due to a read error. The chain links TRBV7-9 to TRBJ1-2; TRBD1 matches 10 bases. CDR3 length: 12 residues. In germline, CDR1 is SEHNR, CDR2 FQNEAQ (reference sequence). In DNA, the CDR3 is TGTGCCAGCAGCCAGAGCGACAGGGGGCCTATCTTC. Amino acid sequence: CASSQSDRGPIF.

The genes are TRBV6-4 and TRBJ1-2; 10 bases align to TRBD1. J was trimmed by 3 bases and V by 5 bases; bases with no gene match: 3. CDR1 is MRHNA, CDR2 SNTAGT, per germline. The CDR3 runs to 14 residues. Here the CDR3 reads CASSPDRGYYGYTF. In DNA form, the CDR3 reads TGTGCCAGCAGTCCGGACAGGGGGTACTATGGCTACACCTTC.

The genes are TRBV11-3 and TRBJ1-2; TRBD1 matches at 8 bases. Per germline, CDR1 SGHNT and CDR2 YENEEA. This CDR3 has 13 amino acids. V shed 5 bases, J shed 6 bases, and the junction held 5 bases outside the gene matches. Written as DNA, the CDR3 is TGTGCCAGCAGCCCCGGACAGGGCCATGGCTACACCTTC. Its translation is CASSPGQGHGYTF.

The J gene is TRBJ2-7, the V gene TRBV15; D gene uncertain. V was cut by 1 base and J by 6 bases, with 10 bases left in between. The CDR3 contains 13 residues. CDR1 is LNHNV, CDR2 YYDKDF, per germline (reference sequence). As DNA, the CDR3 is TGTGCCACCAGCAGAGTCAGCCGCGGCGAGCAGTACTTC. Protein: CATSRVSRGEQYF.